The source of this T cell receptor beta chain is a study of blood T cell repertoires in COVID-19. Germline CDR1 and CDR2: KGHSH and LQKENI. J gave up 7 bases and V 2 bases, and 12 bases lay outside the gene matches. The CDR3 runs to 16 residues. Produced via immunoSEQ multiplex PCR; TCRdb's table is partial and in-frame only. The data show over 100,000 clones, roughly 81% seen once. Material: peripheral blood. The source of this sequence is a human donor in a cohort sampled during active COVID-19. This chain joins TRBV18 and TRBJ1-2, with 8 bases matching TRBD1. CDR3 in DNA: TGTGCCAGCTCACCATCGGAGGGCAGGGGGCTTAGTGGCTACACCTTC. Its translation is CASSPSEGRGLSGYTF.